This entry describes one T cell receptor beta chain. This sample is drawn from a study of T cell changes during pregnancy in multiple sclerosis. The method was immunoSEQ multiplex PCR; TCRdb's version includes in-frame clones alone and lacks a portion of them. Of roughly 39,000 clones in the sample, 90% were seen once. The V segment lost 2 bases and the J segment 9 bases; nucleotides outside the gene matches: 12. Germline CDR1 and CDR2: GTSNPN and SVGIG (reference sequence). The CDR3 length is 14 residues. The source is a female donor in good health, enrolled as a control in a pregnancy study. Sequencing used CD4+ T cells from peripheral blood mononuclear cells, obtained in the first trimester of pregnancy. The chain recombines TRBV30 with TRBJ1-2; the match to TRBD1 covers 7 bases. CDR3 nucleotide sequence: TGTGCCTGGAGTACGTGGGACAGTAGGACGAGCTACACCTTC. Its protein is CAWSTWDSRTSYTF.